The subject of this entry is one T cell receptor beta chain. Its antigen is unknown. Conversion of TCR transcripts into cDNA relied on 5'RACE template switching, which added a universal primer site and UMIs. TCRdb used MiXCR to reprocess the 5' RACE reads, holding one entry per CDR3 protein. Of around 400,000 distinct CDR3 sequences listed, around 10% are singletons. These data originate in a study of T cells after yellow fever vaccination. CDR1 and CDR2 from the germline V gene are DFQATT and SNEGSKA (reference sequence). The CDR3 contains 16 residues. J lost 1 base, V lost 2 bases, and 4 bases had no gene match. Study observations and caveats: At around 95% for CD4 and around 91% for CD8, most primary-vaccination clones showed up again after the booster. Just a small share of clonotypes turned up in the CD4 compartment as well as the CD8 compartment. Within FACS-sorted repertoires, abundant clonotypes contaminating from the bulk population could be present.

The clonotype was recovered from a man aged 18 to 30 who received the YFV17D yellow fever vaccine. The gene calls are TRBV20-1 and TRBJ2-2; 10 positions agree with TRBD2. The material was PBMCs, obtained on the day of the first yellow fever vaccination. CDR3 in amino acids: CSARLAGARNTGELFF. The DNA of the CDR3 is TGCAGTGCTAGACTAGCGGGGGCCAGGAACACCGGGGAGCTGTTTTTT.